Below are 19 T cell receptor beta chains sequenced from a single sample in a study of blood T cell repertoires in COVID-19. This table comes from immunoSEQ multiplex PCR, and its TCRdb copy is limited to in-frame clones, with some not included. The sample has about 220,000 clones, 80% to 90% seen once; the top ten hold around 3.2%. Sequenced: PBMCs or T cells enriched from blood (not recorded which). The receptors here all came from a woman in her late teens or twenties in a cohort exposed to, infected with or recovered from COVID-19 (not recorded which).

The chain combines TRBV3-1 (or the pseudogene TRBV3-2) with TRBJ1-1; D is possibly TRBD1 (5 bases). Trimming took 2 bases from V and 3 from J, leaving 10 bases between them. From germline, CDR1 is LGHDT and CDR2 YNNKEL (reference sequence). CDR3 length: 14 amino acids. CDR3 nucleotides: TGTGCCAGCAGCCAACAGGGCTTGGACACTGAAGCTTTCTTT. Its protein is CASSQQGLDTEAFF.

The chain recombines TRBV18 with TRBJ1-2; 7 bases are shared with TRBD1. Germline V gene sequence: CDR1 KGHSH, CDR2 LQKENI. The V segment lost 8 bases and the J segment 4 bases; nucleotides outside the gene matches: 7. The CDR3 has 13 amino acids. This CDR3 is CASTGDRAYGYTF. The CDR3 region has the DNA TGTGCCAGCACCGGCGACAGGGCCTATGGCTACACCTTC.

The chain joins TRBV7-9 to TRBJ1-6; D call uncertain. The CDR3 has 12 residues. Germline V gene sequence: CDR1 SEHNR, CDR2 FQNEAQ (reference sequence). The V end lost 3 bases, the J end lost 16 bases, and 13 bases lay between the germline ends. The CDR3 coding sequence is TGTGCCAGCAGCTTCAACTCCATACGTCTCCACTTT. This codes for CASSFNSIRLHF.

This CDR3 reads CASSLWTAQTSYEQYF. The CDR3 DNA reads TGTGCCAGCAGCTTGTGGACAGCCCAAACATCCTACGAGCAGTACTTC. This chain uses TRBV11-1 with TRBJ2-7, with D possibly matching TRBD1 (6 bases). With 3 bases removed from V and 1 base from J, the gap between germline ends came to 16 bases. Per germline, CDR1 SGHAT and CDR2 FQDESV (reference sequence). The CDR3 spans 16 residues.

CDR3 loop: CAISDLRGLPEAFF. CDR3 DNA sequence: TGTGCCATCAGTGACCTCCGCGGGTTACCTGAAGCTTTCTTT. The gene calls are TRBV10-3 and TRBJ1-1; D remains ambiguous. The CDR3 spans 14 residues. Trimming left V 3 bases short and J 6 bases short, with 14 bases between. The germline V gene encodes CDR1 ENHRY and CDR2 SYGVKD.

The chain joins TRBV30 to TRBJ1-1; possible D gene TRBD1, 6 bases. From germline, CDR1 is GTSNPN and CDR2 SVGIG (reference sequence). The CDR3 has 13 residues. Trimming cost V 2 bases and J 4 bases, with 11 bases left between them. The CDR3 here is CAWSRQVVTEAFF. The DNA for the CDR3 is TGTGCCTGGAGTAGACAGGTGGTCACTGAAGCTTTCTTT.

The chain carries TRBV5-1 and TRBJ1-1; 9 bases agree with TRBD1. V lost 0 bases and J lost 5; bases outside the gene matches: 5. The CDR3 totals 15 residues. Germline V gives CDR1 SGHRS, CDR2 YFSETQ. CDR3 DNA sequence: TGCGCCAGCAGCTTGGCGGGACAGGGAAGGACTGAAGCTTTCTTT. Amino acids: CASSLAGQGRTEAFF.

The chain has TRBV24-1 and TRBJ2-7; D unclear. The length of the CDR3 is 14 residues. Between the trimmed V and J ends, which lost 3 bases and 6 bases, there was a span of 14 bases. Germline V CDR1 and CDR2: KGHDR, SFDVKD. CDR3 DNA sequence: TGTGCCACCAGTGATCCCGACTCAGCCGGCGAGCAGTACTTC. Protein: CATSDPDSAGEQYF.

The chain couples TRBV5-1 to TRBJ2-7; D is perhaps TRBD1 (6 bases). Trimming took off 3 bases at V and 0 bases at J, with 19 bases between the two ends. Germline CDR1 reads SGHRS; CDR2 reads YFSETQ. The CDR3 extends over 17 amino acids. CDR3 sequence: CASSSTGFLQTSYEQYF. The DNA of the CDR3 is TGCGCCAGCAGCTCAACAGGGTTTCTTCAGACCTCCTACGAGCAGTACTTC.

The chain employs TRBV7-9 and TRBJ1-2, with D maybe TRBD1 (5 bases). Deletions cut 5 bases from V and 0 bases from J, with 13 bases between. Germline CDR1 and CDR2: SEHNR and FQNEAQ (reference sequence). There are 15 residues in the CDR3. CDR3 region: CASSAGLTANYGYTF. The CDR3 coding sequence is TGTGCCAGCAGCGCGGGACTGACAGCTAACTATGGCTACACCTTC.

The chain couples TRBV3-1 (or the pseudogene TRBV3-2) to TRBJ2-2, with 14 bases lining up with TRBD2. This CDR3 is 18 amino acids long. V shed 2 bases and J 5 bases; nucleotides not matched to a gene: 7. CDR1 LGHDT and CDR2 YNNKEL come from the germline V gene (reference sequence). DNA of the CDR3: TGTGCCAGCAGCCAACCCGGACTAGCGGGGGGAGGAACCGGGGAGCTGTTTTTT. Translation gives CASSQPGLAGGGTGELFF.

The rearrangement links TRBV5-1 to TRBJ1-2, with D possibly TRBD1 on 6 matching bases. CDR1 is SGHRS and CDR2 is YFSETQ in the germline V gene. CDR3 length: 13 amino acids. Trimming removed 0 bases at V and 8 bases at J, with 11 bases between. The CDR3 DNA reads TGCGCCAGCAGCTTGGAACAGGGAGGGGGCTACACCTTC. It yields the protein CASSLEQGGGYTF.

The CDR3 nucleotides are TGTGCCAGCGAACAGGGGGGCGAGCCTGGCTACACCTTC. Translation gives CASEQGGEPGYTF. This chain uses TRBV6-5 with TRBJ1-2; 8 positions agree with TRBD1. The germline CDR1 and CDR2 sequences are MNHEY and SVGAGI. The CDR3 is made up of 13 amino acids. Trimming removed 8 bases from V and 7 bases from J; junction bases left unmatched: 9.

V gene TRBV7-9 combines with J gene TRBJ1-3; TRBD1 might be the D (5 bases). V lost 1 base and J 0 bases, leaving 10 bases between the germline ends. CDR3 length: 16 amino acids. From germline, CDR1 is SEHNR and CDR2 FQNEAQ (reference sequence). The CDR3 DNA reads as TGTGCCAGCAGCTTAGTCGGGGGTGTCTCTGGAAACACCATATATTTT. It yields the protein CASSLVGGVSGNTIYF.

The chain joins TRBV5-4 to TRBJ2-5; maybe TRBD1 (6 bases). The CDR3 extends over 14 amino acids. CDR1 and CDR2 from the germline V gene are SGHNT and YYREEE (reference sequence). Trimming shortened V by 0 bases and J by 5 bases, and 11 bases separated the two germline ends. The CDR3 coding sequence is TGTGCCAGCAGCTTGGACAGGGCTGGTGAGACCCAGTACTTC. This sequence encodes CASSLDRAGETQYF.

This clone was recorded once. The chain recombines TRBV5-1 with TRBJ1-1; D is perhaps TRBD1 (5 bases). Looked up from germline, CDR1 is SGHRS and CDR2 is YFSETQ. The CDR3 is 18 amino acids. Trimming took off 2 bases at V and 0 bases at J, with 20 bases between the two ends. This CDR3 is CASSFWGAQGGVNTEAFF. CDR3 DNA: TGCGCCAGCAGCTTCTGGGGCGCTCAGGGTGGGGTGAACACTGAAGCTTTCTTT.

The rearrangement links TRBV10-3 to TRBJ2-7; 11 positions agree with TRBD1. V shed 6 bases and J 3 bases; nucleotides not matched to a gene: 4. Germline values: CDR1 ENHRY, CDR2 SYGVKD. The length of the CDR3 is 14 residues. CDR3 loop: CAISTGTGGYEQYF. In DNA, the CDR3 is TGTGCCATCAGCACCGGGACAGGGGGCTACGAGCAGTACTTC.

This chain links TRBV7-3 with TRBJ1-1, with 8 positions matching TRBD1. Germline V CDR1 and CDR2: SGHTA, FQGTGA. The ends lost 5 bases at V and 3 bases at J; junction bases unmatched: 2. The CDR3 runs 13 residues. The DNA for the CDR3 is TGTGCCAGCAGCACACAGGGGGACACTGAAGCTTTCTTT. Amino acids: CASSTQGDTEAFF.

The V gene is TRBV9, the J gene TRBJ1-1; 7 bases match TRBD1. Germline lookup yields CDR1 SGDLS and CDR2 YYNGEE. The CDR3 has 16 residues. The V gene end was trimmed by 3 bases and the J gene end by 0 bases; junction bases not matched to a gene: 8. The CDR3 DNA reads TGTGCCAGCAGCGCCAGGGACAGCGTTTTGAACACTGAAGCTTTCTTT. Translation gives CASSARDSVLNTEAFF.